This T cell receptor (beta chain) was found in a study of blood T cell repertoires in COVID-19. Across the study: Nucleic acid was either cDNA or gDNA, and it came from T cells, B-cell-depleted T cells, or PBMCs.

CDR3 length equals 16 residues. In germline, CDR1 is SGHRS, CDR2 YFSETQ. Trimming took 0 bases from V and 4 from J; bases not matched to a gene: 7. The data were produced by immunoSEQ multiplex PCR, yet TCRdb's version contains in-frame clones alone and is incomplete. Of approximately 67,000 clones in the sample, around 87% were seen once. The sequence came from a man between 45 and 60 years old with active COVID-19. This chain joins TRBV5-1 and TRBJ2-3, with 8 bases lining up with TRBD1. Sequencing used peripheral blood. The CDR3 sequence: CASSLAWTGTADTQYF. Here the CDR3 DNA reads TGCGCCAGCAGCTTGGCCTGGACAGGGACCGCAGATACGCAGTATTTT.